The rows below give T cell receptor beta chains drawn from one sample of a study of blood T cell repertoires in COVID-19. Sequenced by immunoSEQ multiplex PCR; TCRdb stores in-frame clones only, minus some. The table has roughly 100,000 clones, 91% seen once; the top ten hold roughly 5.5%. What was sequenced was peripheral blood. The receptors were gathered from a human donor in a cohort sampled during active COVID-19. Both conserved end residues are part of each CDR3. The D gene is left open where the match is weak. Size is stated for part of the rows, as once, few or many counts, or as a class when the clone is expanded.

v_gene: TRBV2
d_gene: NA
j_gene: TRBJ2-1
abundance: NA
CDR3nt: TGTGCCAGCAGATACAGGGTCGATGGCTACAATGAGCAGTTCTTC
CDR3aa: CASRYRVDGYNEQFF

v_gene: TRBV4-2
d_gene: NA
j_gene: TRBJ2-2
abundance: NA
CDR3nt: TGTGCCAGCAGCCAAAAACAGAACACCGGGGAGCTGTTTTTT
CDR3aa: CASSQKQNTGELFF

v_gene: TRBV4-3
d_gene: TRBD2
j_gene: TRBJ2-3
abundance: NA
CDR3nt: TGCGCCAGCAGCCCCTCGGGGAGGGGCGTGTTTTCCTCCACAGATACGCAGTATTTT
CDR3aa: CASSPSGRGVFSSTDTQYF

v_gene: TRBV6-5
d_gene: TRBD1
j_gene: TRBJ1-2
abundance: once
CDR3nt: TGTGCCAGCAGTTACAGGGGACAGGAGCACTATGGCTACACCTTC
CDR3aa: CASSYRGQEHYGYTF

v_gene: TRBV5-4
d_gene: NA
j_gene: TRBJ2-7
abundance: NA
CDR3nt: TGTGCCAGCAGCTCCTGGGGACACGTACCCTACGAGCAGTACTTC
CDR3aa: CASSSWGHVPYEQYF

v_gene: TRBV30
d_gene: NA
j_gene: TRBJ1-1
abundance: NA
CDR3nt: TGTGCCTGGAGCCCAGCCCCGGGAGGGGAAGCTTTCTTT
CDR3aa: CAWSPAPGGEAFF

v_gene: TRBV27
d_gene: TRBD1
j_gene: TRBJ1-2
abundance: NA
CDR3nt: TGTGCCAGCGGACAGGGCGAGGGCTACACCTTC
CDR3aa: CASGQGEGYTF

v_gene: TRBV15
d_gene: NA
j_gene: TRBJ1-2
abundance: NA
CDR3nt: TGTGCCACCAGCAGAGACAGAAATGGCTACACCTTC
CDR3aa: CATSRDRNGYTF

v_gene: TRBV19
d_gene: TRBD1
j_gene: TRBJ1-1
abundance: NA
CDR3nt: TGTGCCAGTCGGCAGGGGGGTGTTGAAGCTTTCTTT
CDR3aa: CASRQGGVEAFF

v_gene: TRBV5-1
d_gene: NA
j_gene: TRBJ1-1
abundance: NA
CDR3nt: TGCGCCAGCAGCTTGGGGGCCGGGAGGACTGAAGCTTTCTTT
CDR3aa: CASSLGAGRTEAFF

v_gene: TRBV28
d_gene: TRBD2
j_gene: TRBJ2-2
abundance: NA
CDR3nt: TGTGCCAGCTTTAAAGCGGGGGAGTTCCTCGCGAACACCGGGGAGCTGTTTTTT
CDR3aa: CASFKAGEFLANTGELFF

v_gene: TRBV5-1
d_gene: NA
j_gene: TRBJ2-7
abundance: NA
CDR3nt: TGCGCCAGCAGCAGGCGAGAACCTGACAGAAGCTACGAGCAGTACTTC
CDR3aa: CASSRREPDRSYEQYF

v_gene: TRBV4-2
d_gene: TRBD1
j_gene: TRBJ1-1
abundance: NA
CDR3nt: TGTGCCAGCAGCCAGACAGGGGGAAGCTATGAAGCTTTCTTT
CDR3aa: CASSQTGGSYEAFF

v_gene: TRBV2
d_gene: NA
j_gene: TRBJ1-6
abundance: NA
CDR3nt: TGTGCCAGCAGTGGCTCCGACAGTTCACCAGGCTCCTATAATTCACCCCTCCACTTT
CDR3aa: CASSGSDSSPGSYNSPLHF

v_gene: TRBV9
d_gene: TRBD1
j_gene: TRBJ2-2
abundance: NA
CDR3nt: TGTGCCAGCAGCCCAGAGGGGACAGTCTATAACGGGGAGCTGTTTTTT
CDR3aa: CASSPEGTVYNGELFF

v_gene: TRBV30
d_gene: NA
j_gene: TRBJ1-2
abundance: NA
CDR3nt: TGTGCCTGGAGTTTGACCCGGAGGGGAGGCTACACCTTC
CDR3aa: CAWSLTRRGGYTF

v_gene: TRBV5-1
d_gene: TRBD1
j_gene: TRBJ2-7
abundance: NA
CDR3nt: TGCGCCAGCAGCTTGACAGGGGCCTACGAGCAGTACTTC
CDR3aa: CASSLTGAYEQYF